One T cell receptor (beta chain) is described in this entry. Its cognate antigen is unknown. The authors loaded 200 ng DNA, around 30,000 T cell genomes, into sorted-subset replicate PCRs. Method: immunoSEQ multiplex PCR; TCRdb's copy keeps in-frame clones and lacks some. The sample has around 510,000 clones, around 96% seen once. CDR3 length: 14 residues. Trimming at V came to 7 bases and at J to 2 bases, leaving 4 bases not matched to a gene. The germline V gene encodes CDR1 MDHEN and CDR2 SYDVKM. This sample was taken from a study of shared clonotypes between healthy human individuals. Study results and limitations: Naive subsets generally had larger estimated richness than memory subsets.

This TCR was sampled from a woman in her twenties or thirties in good health. The sample taken for sequencing was naive CD4+ T cells sorted from blood. Sample subset: CD45RA+ positively selected. The V and J genes are TRBV28 and TRBJ1-5, with 8 bases identical to TRBD1. The CDR3 DNA follows: TGTGCCAGCAAGGGGGGACAGGGCAATCAGCCCCAGCATTTT. Residues: CASKGGQGNQPQHF.